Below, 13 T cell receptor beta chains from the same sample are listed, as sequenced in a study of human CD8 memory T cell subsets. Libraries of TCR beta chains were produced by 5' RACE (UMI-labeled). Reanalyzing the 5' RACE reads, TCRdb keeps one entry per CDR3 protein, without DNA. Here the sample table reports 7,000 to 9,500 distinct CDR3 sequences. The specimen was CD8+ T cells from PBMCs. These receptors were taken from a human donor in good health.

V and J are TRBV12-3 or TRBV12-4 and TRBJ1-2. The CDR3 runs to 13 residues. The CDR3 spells CASRPTTGYGYTF.

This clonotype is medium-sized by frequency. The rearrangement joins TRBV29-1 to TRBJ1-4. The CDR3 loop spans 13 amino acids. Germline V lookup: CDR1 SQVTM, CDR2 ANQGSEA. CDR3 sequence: CSRRPATNEKLFF.

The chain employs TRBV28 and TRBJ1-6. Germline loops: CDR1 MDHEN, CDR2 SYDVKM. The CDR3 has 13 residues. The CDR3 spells CASSLHHGSPLHF. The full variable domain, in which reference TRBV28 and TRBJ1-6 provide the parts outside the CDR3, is DVKVTQSSRYLVKRTGEKVFLECVQDMDHENMFWYRQDPGLGLRLIYFSYDVKMKEKGDIPEGYSVSREKKERFSLILESASTNQTSMYLCASSLHHGSPLHFGNGTRLTVT.

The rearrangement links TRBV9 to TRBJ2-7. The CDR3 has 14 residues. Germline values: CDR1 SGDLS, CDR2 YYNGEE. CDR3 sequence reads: CASSASGTPHEQYF.

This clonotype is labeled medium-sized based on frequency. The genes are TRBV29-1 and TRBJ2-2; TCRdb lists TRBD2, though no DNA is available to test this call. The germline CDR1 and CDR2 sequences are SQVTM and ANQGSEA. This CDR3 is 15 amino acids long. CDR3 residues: CSVGGGRVGTGELFF.

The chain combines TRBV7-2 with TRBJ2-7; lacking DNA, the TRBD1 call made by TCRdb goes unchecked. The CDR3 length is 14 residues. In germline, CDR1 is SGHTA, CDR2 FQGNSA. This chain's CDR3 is CASSLLGVAYEQYF.

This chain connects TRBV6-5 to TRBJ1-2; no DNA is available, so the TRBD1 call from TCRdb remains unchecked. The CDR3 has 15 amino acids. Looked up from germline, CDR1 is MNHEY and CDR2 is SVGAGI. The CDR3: CASSYLQVANYGYTF.

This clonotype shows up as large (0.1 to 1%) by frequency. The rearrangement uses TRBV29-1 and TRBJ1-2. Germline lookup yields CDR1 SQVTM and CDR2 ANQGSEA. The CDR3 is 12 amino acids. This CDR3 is CSVDSGVYGYTF.

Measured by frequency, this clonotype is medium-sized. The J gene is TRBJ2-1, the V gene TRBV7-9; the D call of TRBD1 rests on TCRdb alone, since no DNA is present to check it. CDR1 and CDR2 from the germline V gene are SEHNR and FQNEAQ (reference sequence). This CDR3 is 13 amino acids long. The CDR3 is CASSAGTGNEQFF.

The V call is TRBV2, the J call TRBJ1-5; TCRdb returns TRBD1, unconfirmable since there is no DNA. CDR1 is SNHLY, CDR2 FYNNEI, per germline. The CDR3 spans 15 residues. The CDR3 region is CASRDDSGGNQPQHF.

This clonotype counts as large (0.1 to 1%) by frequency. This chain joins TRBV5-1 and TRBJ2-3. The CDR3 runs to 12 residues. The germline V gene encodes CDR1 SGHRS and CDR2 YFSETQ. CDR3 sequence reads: CASSLAEDTQYF.

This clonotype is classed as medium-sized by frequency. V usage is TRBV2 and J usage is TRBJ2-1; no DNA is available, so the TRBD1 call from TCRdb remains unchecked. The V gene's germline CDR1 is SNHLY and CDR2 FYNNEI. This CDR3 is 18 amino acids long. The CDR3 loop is CASSGDSQIHSSYNEQFF. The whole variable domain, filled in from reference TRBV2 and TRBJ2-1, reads EPEVTQTPSHQVTQMGQEVILRCVPISNHLYFYWYRQILGQKVEFLVSFYNNEISEKSEIFDDQFSVERPDGSNFTLKIRSTKLEDSAMYFCASSGDSQIHSSYNEQFFGPGTRLTVL.

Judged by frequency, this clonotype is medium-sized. The CDR3 protein is CATSVGGGGNQPQHF. This rearrangement joins TRBV24-1 to TRBJ1-5. The CDR3 length is 15 residues. Germline-derived CDR1 and CDR2 are KGHDR and SFDVKD.